This T cell receptor (beta chain) originates from a study of graft-versus-host responses after intestinal transplantation. For the study at large: Every transplant recipient was induced with anti-thymocyte globulin, then maintained on tacrolimus and steroids for approximately three years.

Clones were sequenced by immunoSEQ multiplex PCR, and TCRdb holds only the in-frame ones, with some missing. This repertoire shows 85,000 to 100,000 clones, about 90% found once; its top ten account for approximately 0.064%. Germline loops: CDR1 MNHEY, CDR2 SVGAGI. The CDR3 contains 16 residues. V lost 1 base, J lost 8 bases, and 15 bases lay in between. Findings and caveats of the study: Where graft-donor T cell macrochimerism was present, patients had high graft-versus-host to host-versus-graft clonal ratios in allografts.

As to this clone: Its antigen remains unknown.

The chain recombines TRBV6-5 with TRBJ1-6, with a weak D call TRBD1 (6 bases). This specimen consisted of unstimulated CD8+ T cells sorted from spleen or lymph node cells, obtained before transplant. The receptor comes from a human donor who was the organ donor for an intestinal transplant. CDR3 residues: CASSYCYRVRDSPLHF. The CDR3 DNA sequence: TGTGCCAGCAGTTACTGTTACAGGGTAAGGGATTCACCCCTCCACTTT.